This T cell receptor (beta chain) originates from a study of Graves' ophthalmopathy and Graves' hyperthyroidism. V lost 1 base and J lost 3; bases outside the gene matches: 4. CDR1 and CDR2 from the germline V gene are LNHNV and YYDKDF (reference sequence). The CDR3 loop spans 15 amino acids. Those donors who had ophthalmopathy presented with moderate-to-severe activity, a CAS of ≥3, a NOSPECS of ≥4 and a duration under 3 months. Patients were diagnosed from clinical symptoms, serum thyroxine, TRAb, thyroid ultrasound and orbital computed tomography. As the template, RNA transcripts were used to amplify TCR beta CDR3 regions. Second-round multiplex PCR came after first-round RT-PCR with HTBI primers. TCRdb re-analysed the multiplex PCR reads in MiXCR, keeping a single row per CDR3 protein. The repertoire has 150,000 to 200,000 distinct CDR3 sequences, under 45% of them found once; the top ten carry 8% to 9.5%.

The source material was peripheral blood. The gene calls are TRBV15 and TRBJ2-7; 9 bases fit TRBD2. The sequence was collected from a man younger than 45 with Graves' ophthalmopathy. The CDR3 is CATSRVSSGIYEQYF. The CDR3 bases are TGTGCCACCAGCAGAGTCTCTAGCGGGATCTACGAGCAGTACTTC.